A single sample gave rise to the 6 T cell receptor beta chains below, sequenced in a study of spatial heterogeneity in lung cancer. TCRdb itself ran the 5' RACE reads through MiXCR, one entry per CDR3 protein. The data contain roughly 60,000 distinct CDR3 sequences, roughly 8% of them singletons. Time point defined: sample taken at primary tumor resection. Without sorting, whole RNA was sequenced from tumor, nontumor lung or frozen PBMC. The material sequenced was PBMCs, taken at surgery. All receptors come from a female donor with early-stage non-small cell lung cancer.

This clonotype was seen ten or more times. The chain carries TRBV7-2 and TRBJ1-1; D unclear. Trimming removed 1 base at V and 7 bases at J, with 10 bases between. This CDR3 is 13 amino acids long. CDR1 is SGHTA and CDR2 is FQGNSA in the germline V gene. Here the CDR3 DNA reads TGTGCCAGCAGCTTAGGACTTTCCCTTGAAGCTTTCTTT. Translation: CASSLGLSLEAFF.

This clonotype was observed a handful of times. V usage is TRBV7-2 and J usage is TRBJ1-2; TRBD1 agrees at 11 bases. The CDR3 extends over 20 amino acids. The V gene end was trimmed by 5 bases and the J gene end by 3 bases; junction bases not matched to a gene: 20. Germline CDR1 is SGHTA and CDR2 is FQGNSA. Here the CDR3 DNA reads TGTGCCAGCAGCCTACGCAGCGGGACAGGGGGATTGGTAGTAGACTATGGCTACACCTTC. Translation: CASSLRSGTGGLVVDYGYTF. Full variable domain (outside the CDR3, taken from reference TRBV7-2 and TRBJ1-2): GAGVSQSPSNKVTEKGKDVELRCDPISGHTALYWYRQSLGQGLEFLIYFQGNSAPDKSGLPSDRFSAERTGGSVSTLTIQRTQQEDSAVYLCASSLRSGTGGLVVDYGYTFGSGTRLTVV.

In this sample, this clonotype turned up many times. The chain couples TRBV20-1 to TRBJ2-2; 7 bases are a match to TRBD2. Germline V lookup: CDR1 DFQATT, CDR2 SNEGSKA (reference sequence). V lost 0 bases and J lost 4; bases outside the gene matches: 14. The CDR3 contains 18 residues. CDR3 region: CSARDDGGGVQGTGELFF. The CDR3 DNA sequence: TGCAGTGCTAGAGACGACGGGGGAGGGGTTCAGGGCACCGGGGAGCTGTTTTTT.

The sample holds a few counts of this clonotype. The gene calls are TRBV6-4 and TRBJ2-3; 8 bases match TRBD1. The CDR3 is 15 amino acids. V was pared by 6 bases and J by 2 bases, with 7 bases of the junction left unmatched. CDR1 and CDR2 from the germline V gene are MRHNA and SNTAGT. The CDR3 is CASSDGTGDTDTQYF. The CDR3 nucleotides read TGTGCCAGCAGCGACGGGACAGGCGACACAGATACGCAGTATTTT.

The gene calls are TRBV30 and TRBJ2-2; TRBD1 or TRBD2 may be the D gene (6 bases each). Germline V lookup: CDR1 GTSNPN, CDR2 SVGIG (reference sequence). The CDR3 spans 14 residues. The V and J ends lost 7 bases and 2 bases respectively, with 14 bases between them. As DNA, the CDR3 is TGTGCCTCGAGAGGGGGGTTAAACACCGGGGAGCTGTTTTTT. It yields the protein CASRGGLNTGELFF.

This clonotype was recorded a few times. This chain joins TRBV19 and TRBJ1-1, with 9 positions matching TRBD1. The CDR3 is made up of 14 amino acids. Trimming removed 4 bases from V and 4 bases from J; junction bases left unmatched: 4. Germline-derived CDR1 and CDR2 are LNHDA and SQIVND (reference sequence). The CDR3 sequence: CASSTLTGGTEAFF. CDR3 in DNA: TGTGCCAGTAGTACCTTGACAGGGGGCACTGAAGCTTTCTTT. Combining the CDR3 with reference TRBV19 and TRBJ1-1 gives the whole variable domain DGGITQSPKYLFRKEGQNVTLSCEQNLNHDAMYWYRQDPGQGLRLIYYSQIVNDFQKGDIAEGYSVSREKKESFPLTVTSAQKNPTAFYLCASSTLTGGTEAFFGQGTRLTVV.